This TCR beta chain is from a study of Graves' ophthalmopathy and Graves' hyperthyroidism listed by TCRdb under 2018. In the study overall: Peripheral blood was collected before any treatment was given, at the time of initial diagnosis. In five or six hyperthyroidism patients, the T-cell repertoire of thyroid tissue was compared with the T-cell repertoire of blood. In total, approximately 140 blood samples were TCR-sequenced: under 45 ophthalmopathy, approximately 75 hyperthyroidism and roughly 17 hyperthyroidism-to-ophthalmopathy patients. To tell Graves' ophthalmopathy apart from Graves' hyperthyroidism, and to predict which patients would progress to ophthalmopathy, the study relied on TCR beta repertoire signatures. An independent validation cohort comprised around 19 hyperthyroidism patients and about 16 patients who later progressed from hyperthyroidism to ophthalmopathy. A discovery set of 100 patients (43 ophthalmopathy, some 58 stable hyperthyroidism) was enrolled to explore V-J signatures distinguishing ophthalmopathy from hyperthyroidism. Following sampling, methimazole starting at 30 mg daily was administered to hyperthyroidism patients, and high-dose intravenous methylprednisolone was administered to ophthalmopathy patients. The investigation overall reported the following: Among expanded thyroid clonotypes with frequency above 0.001, most also showed up in blood, which suggests that blood repertoires may reflect the thyroid immune response. In validation, the model predicted ophthalmopathy progression with 55% to 71% sensitivity and 72.22% specificity; some 13 predicted patients were CT-confirmed with GO in a median of around 6.5 months. No statistical method was used to predetermine the sample size, and group allocation was not hidden from the investigators. In cross-validation, the 13-signature model distinguished ophthalmopathy from stable hyperthyroidism with 85% to 90% sensitivity and about 84% specificity, and in the test set the corresponding values were approximately 80% and 75%.

From cysteine to phenylalanine, the CDR3 is 12 amino acids long. This entry keeps only the CDR3 DNA: 36 bases, framed from base 1. CDR1 ENHRY and CDR2 SYGVKD are derived from the germline V gene. At the junction V is shortened by 10 bases and J by 3 bases, with 12 bases in between. A note on this clonotype: The specificity of this receptor is unknown. One base away there is no much larger clone; base qualities are not given.

TCR beta CDR3 regions were amplified from RNA transcripts for repertoire sequencing. HTBI primers and the Qiagen OneStep RT-PCR kit were used in a first-round RT-PCR, which was followed by a second-round multiplex PCR, size selection and purification. The libraries underwent paired-end sequencing with 100 bp reads on an Illumina HiSeq2000. Under the source paper's analysis protocol: Reads were processed with SOAPnuke, discarding reads with adapters, uncalled bases, mean Phred below 15, or no exact constant-primer or identifier match. COPE v1.2.5 was used to merge high-quality paired reads. Each unique nucleotide sequence was defined as a clonotype, and clonotypes were aligned to IMGT TRB V, D and J references with MiTCR v1.1. Only V-J combinations with frequency above 0.0001 were analysed, covering around 99% of repertoires. A TCR clonal expansion and chaos score per V-J combination was defined as the ratio of F50 clonal expansion to chaos observed in the TCRdist matrix. Features were reduced by Welch's t-statistics and random forest to 10 to 15 V-J combinations, which fed a naive Bayes classifier. Thyroid-blood repertoire similarity was quantified with the Morisita-Horn index. TCRdb trimmed the raw reads at Q25, called clones with MiXCR and kept productive beta chains. Under each unique CDR3 protein, matching rows form one entry showing the most common genes and DNA. In this record, the V and J calls reflect TCRdb's handling and not the investigators' own analysis. The sample includes a few hundred thousand distinct CDR3 sequences, with approximately 17% observed a single time. The biggest ten clones account for about 2.4% of the sample.

Stable hyperthyroidism was defined as no progression to ophthalmopathy within 18 months of follow-up. Hyperthyroidism patients were newly diagnosed, were aged 18 to 65 years, and had a disease duration under 2 months. Patients were excluded if they had other autoimmune diseases, uncontrolled infections, pregnancy or lactation. Diagnosis was based on clinical symptoms, serum thyroxine, TRAb, thyroid ultrasound and orbital computed tomography. Ficoll-Paque density gradient centrifugation was used to isolate PBMCs from approximately 10 ml of fresh peripheral blood. Trizol reagent was used to extract the total RNA, and its quality was then checked on an Agilent 2100 Bioanalyzer.

The sample consisted of peripheral blood. The rearrangement combines TRBV10-3 with TRBJ1-1; TRBD1 is perhaps the D gene, given 5 matching bases. The receptor was derived from an adult woman with stable Graves' hyperthyroidism. The CDR3 in this case is CATKTDDTEAFF. The DNA is TGTGCCACAAAGACAGACGACACTGAAGCTTTCTTT.